These T cell receptor beta chains were read from a single sample in a study of monozygotic twins with inflammatory bowel disease. TCRdb re-called the 5' RACE reads; one entry per CDR3 protein, DNA not given. The record lists around 47,000 distinct CDR3 sequences, of which the ten most abundant hold 4% to 6.5%. Specimen: blood. The receptors were sampled from a human donor with ulcerative colitis or Crohn's disease, or a healthy co-twin of an affected twin (not recorded which). Each CDR3 is given with its conserved first and last residue. The order of the fields is CDR3 length, V gene, J gene, CDR3 protein.

cdr3_length: 16; v_call: TRBV7-2; j_call: TRBJ1-1; cdr3_aa: CASSLEAGGFNTEAFF
cdr3_length: 13; v_call: TRBV7-7; j_call: TRBJ2-1; cdr3_aa: CASSFGLHNEQFF
cdr3_length: 19; v_call: TRBV12-3/TRBV12-4; j_call: TRBJ2-3; cdr3_aa: CASSLEVQPGLSSTDTQYF
cdr3_length: 15; v_call: TRBV2; j_call: TRBJ2-1; cdr3_aa: CASTRDREPANEQFF
cdr3_length: 13; v_call: TRBV12-3/TRBV12-4; j_call: TRBJ2-7; cdr3_aa: CASREQSSYEQYF
cdr3_length: 14; v_call: TRBV6-5; j_call: TRBJ1-6; cdr3_aa: CASSLRTGPSPLHF
cdr3_length: 17; v_call: TRBV14; j_call: TRBJ2-5; cdr3_aa: CASSQRGPGLGGETQYF
cdr3_length: 12; v_call: TRBV20-1; j_call: TRBJ2-5; cdr3_aa: CSARGPPGRADF
cdr3_length: 11; v_call: TRBV27; j_call: TRBJ1-1; cdr3_aa: CASQKNTEAFF
cdr3_length: 16; v_call: TRBV7-9; j_call: TRBJ2-3; cdr3_aa: CASSLGLAGVSDTQYF
cdr3_length: 12; v_call: TRBV12-3/TRBV12-4; j_call: TRBJ2-7; cdr3_aa: CASGTGLYEQYF
cdr3_length: 16; v_call: TRBV28; j_call: TRBJ1-6; cdr3_aa: CASSPEMTVLDSPLHF
cdr3_length: 14; v_call: TRBV27; j_call: TRBJ1-2; cdr3_aa: CASRLTRQGDGYTF
cdr3_length: 17; v_call: TRBV7-8; j_call: TRBJ2-4; cdr3_aa: CASSFMTSSLAKNIQYF
cdr3_length: 12; v_call: TRBV6-1; j_call: TRBJ1-5; cdr3_aa: CASSEVNQPQHF
cdr3_length: 14; v_call: TRBV5-1; j_call: TRBJ1-1; cdr3_aa: CASSLQGKNTEAFF
cdr3_length: 14; v_call: TRBV20-1; j_call: TRBJ2-1; cdr3_aa: CSASRLAGDDEQFF
cdr3_length: 17; v_call: TRBV9; j_call: TRBJ2-7; cdr3_aa: CASSVAGLAGGPGEQYF
cdr3_length: 13; v_call: TRBV2; j_call: TRBJ1-2; cdr3_aa: CASNSDPGYGYTF
cdr3_length: 15; v_call: TRBV7-2; j_call: TRBJ1-5; cdr3_aa: CASSFARVSNQPQHF
cdr3_length: 13; v_call: TRBV20-1; j_call: TRBJ2-7; cdr3_aa: CSASTQSFYEQYF
cdr3_length: 13; v_call: TRBV7-9; j_call: TRBJ2-3; cdr3_aa: CASSPKFADTQYF
cdr3_length: 15; v_call: TRBV4-1; j_call: TRBJ2-2; cdr3_aa: CASSQEYSRAGELFF
cdr3_length: 13; v_call: TRBV28; j_call: TRBJ2-2; cdr3_aa: CASTEGNTGELFF
cdr3_length: 14; v_call: TRBV18; j_call: TRBJ1-1; cdr3_aa: CASSTTGGEAEAFF
cdr3_length: 16; v_call: TRBV7-9; j_call: TRBJ2-7; cdr3_aa: CASSLQPGQGTYEQYF
cdr3_length: 13; v_call: TRBV6-1; j_call: TRBJ2-1; cdr3_aa: CASSRVIGNEQFF
cdr3_length: 15; v_call: TRBV11-3; j_call: TRBJ2-2; cdr3_aa: CASSLGGLNTGELFF
cdr3_length: 15; v_call: TRBV27; j_call: TRBJ2-7; cdr3_aa: CASSPLVGGPYEQYF
cdr3_length: 16; v_call: TRBV18; j_call: TRBJ1-2; cdr3_aa: CASSPLAQGADYGYTF
cdr3_length: 17; v_call: TRBV2; j_call: TRBJ1-1; cdr3_aa: CASCLGFGPPDALEAFF
cdr3_length: 15; v_call: TRBV12-3/TRBV12-4; j_call: TRBJ2-7; cdr3_aa: CASSGRDPSPYEQYF
cdr3_length: 15; v_call: TRBV20-1; j_call: TRBJ2-3; cdr3_aa: CSATTGTGGSDTQYF
cdr3_length: 13; v_call: TRBV7-3; j_call: TRBJ2-2; cdr3_aa: CASSLSSTGELFF
cdr3_length: 18; v_call: TRBV4-1; j_call: TRBJ1-3; cdr3_aa: CASSQGRGPGAGGNTIYF
cdr3_length: 13; v_call: TRBV5-1; j_call: TRBJ2-7; cdr3_aa: CASSQSDVRTEYF
cdr3_length: 12; v_call: TRBV4-3; j_call: TRBJ1-1; cdr3_aa: CASTGGGTEAFF
cdr3_length: 15; v_call: TRBV18; j_call: TRBJ2-1; cdr3_aa: CASSPTGLSYNEQFF
cdr3_length: 17; v_call: TRBV20-1; j_call: TRBJ1-5; cdr3_aa: CSAPVTDRDFWNQPQHF
cdr3_length: 14; v_call: TRBV5-1; j_call: TRBJ2-7; cdr3_aa: CASSLDSGSGEQYF
cdr3_length: 13; v_call: TRBV2; j_call: TRBJ2-2; cdr3_aa: CASTETAGGELFF
cdr3_length: 15; v_call: TRBV7-9; j_call: TRBJ2-1; cdr3_aa: CAGSLAGGGVDEQFF
cdr3_length: 14; v_call: TRBV5-1; j_call: TRBJ2-3; cdr3_aa: CASSTALAADTQYF
cdr3_length: 15; v_call: TRBV5-4; j_call: TRBJ2-7; cdr3_aa: CASSLEAGSSYEQYF
cdr3_length: 14; v_call: TRBV27; j_call: TRBJ1-6; cdr3_aa: CASSLLSNNSPLHF
cdr3_length: 13; v_call: TRBV20-1; j_call: TRBJ2-7; cdr3_aa: CSAPDRETYEQYF
cdr3_length: 13; v_call: TRBV7-3; j_call: TRBJ1-1; cdr3_aa: CASSLSQNTEAFF
cdr3_length: 17; v_call: TRBV10-3; j_call: TRBJ2-5; cdr3_aa: CAISEGLAGAGQETQYF
cdr3_length: 13; v_call: TRBV20-1; j_call: TRBJ2-7; cdr3_aa: CSATRTGNSEQYF
cdr3_length: 16; v_call: TRBV5-1; j_call: TRBJ2-1; cdr3_aa: CASSYSSGGRNNEQFF